The clone carrying this T cell receptor (beta chain) was seen a single time. As yet, its antigen is unknown. The data are from a study of T cell repertoires in cytomegalovirus infection. TCRdb used MiXCR to reprocess the reads, holding one entry per CDR3 protein. Among about 350,000 distinct CDR3 sequences listed, about 35% were seen once. The specimen comprised cultured PBMCs, sampled from culture after CMV antigen stimulation. This TCR was recovered from a human donor in good health (CMV status not recorded). Some clones in this sample may be carry-over from other donors' samples.

The CDR3: CAWSVSRGNGRADTQYF. For the CDR3, the DNA is TGTGCCTGGAGTGTCTCGAGGGGGAACGGTCGTGCAGATACGCAGTATTTT. The chain links TRBV30 to TRBJ2-3; D is possibly TRBD1 (6 bases). Per germline, CDR1 GTSNPN and CDR2 SVGIG (reference sequence). The V and J ends lost 0 bases and 4 bases respectively, with 20 bases between them. The CDR3 is made up of 17 amino acids.